The source of this T cell receptor beta chain is a study of blood T cell repertoires in COVID-19. Study details: Whether acute or convalescent, the COVID-19 samples came from the United States, Italy and Spain.

Self-reported history from a screening survey and questionnaire set each donor's cohort. Per the original data handling: Nucleated cell number was recorded as an estimate derived from reference gene primer amplification. Sequencing used immunoSEQ multiplex PCR; TCRdb keeps in-frame clones, though not all of them. V, J and clone size were drawn from that table, and D and trimming were deduced from the DNA. Seen here are about 190,000 clones, approximately 78% observed once, and the top ten hold around 15%. V gave up 0 bases and J gave up 7 bases, with 12 bases separating them. Germline-derived CDR1 and CDR2 are SGHDN and FVKESK. The CDR3 is 14 residues long. In this sample, this clone turned up a few times.

This chain uses TRBV14 with TRBJ1-2, with a possible D match to TRBD1 (5 bases). The sample taken for sequencing was PBMCs or T cells enriched from blood (not recorded which). The clonotype was recovered from a woman aged 50 to 60 who had recovered from COVID-19. The CDR3 nucleotides read TGTGCCAGCAGCCAAGACATGGGGGGGTTTGGCTACACCTTC. This translates into CASSQDMGGFGYTF.